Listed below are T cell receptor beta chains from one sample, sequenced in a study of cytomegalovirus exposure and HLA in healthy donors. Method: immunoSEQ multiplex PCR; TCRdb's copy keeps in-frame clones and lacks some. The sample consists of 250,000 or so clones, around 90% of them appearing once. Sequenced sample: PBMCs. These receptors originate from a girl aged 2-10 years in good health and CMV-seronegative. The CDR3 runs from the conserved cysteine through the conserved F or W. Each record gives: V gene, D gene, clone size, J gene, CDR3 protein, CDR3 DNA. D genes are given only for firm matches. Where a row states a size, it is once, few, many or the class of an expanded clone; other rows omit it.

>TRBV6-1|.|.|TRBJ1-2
CASSEAGGYTF
TGTGCCAGCAGTGAGGCGGGTGGCTACACCTTC
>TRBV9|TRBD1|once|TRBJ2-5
CASSPVGQAGETQYF
TGTGCCAGCAGCCCCGTGGGACAGGCTGGAGAGACCCAGTACTTC
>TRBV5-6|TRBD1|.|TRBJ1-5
CASSRTRQGAVQPQHF
TGTGCCAGCAGCCGGACGCGACAGGGGGCAGTTCAGCCCCAGCATTTT
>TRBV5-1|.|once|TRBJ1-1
CASSLVMAADTEAFF
TGCGCCAGCAGCTTGGTCATGGCCGCAGACACTGAAGCTTTCTTT
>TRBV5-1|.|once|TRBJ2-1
CASSLDGNEQFF
TGCGCCAGCAGCTTGGACGGCAATGAGCAGTTCTTC
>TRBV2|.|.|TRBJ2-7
CASSGMNRAYEQYF
TGTGCCAGCAGTGGAATGAACAGGGCCTACGAGCAGTACTTC
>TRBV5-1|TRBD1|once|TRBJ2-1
CASSFGTGGVHNEQFF
TGCGCCAGCAGCTTCGGGACAGGGGGAGTCCACAATGAGCAGTTCTTC
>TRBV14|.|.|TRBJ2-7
CASSQAYEQYF
TGTGCCAGCAGCCAAGCGTACGAGCAGTACTTC
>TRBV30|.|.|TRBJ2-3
CAWSPTPGTDTQYF
TGTGCCTGGAGCCCCACCCCAGGCACAGATACGCAGTATTTT
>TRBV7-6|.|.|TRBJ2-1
CASSLSGRRYEQFF
TGTGCCAGCAGCTTAAGTGGGAGGAGATATGAGCAGTTCTTC
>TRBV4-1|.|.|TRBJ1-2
CASSDSNYGYTF
TGCGCCAGCAGCGACAGTAACTATGGCTACACCTTC
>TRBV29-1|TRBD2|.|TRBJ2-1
CSVYGTSGAFLKNEQFF
TGCAGCGTTTACGGGACTAGCGGGGCCTTCCTCAAGAATGAGCAGTTCTTC
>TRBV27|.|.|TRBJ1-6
CASSDRFLNSPLHF
TGTGCCAGCAGTGACAGATTTCTTAATTCACCCCTCCACTTT
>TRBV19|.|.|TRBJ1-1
CASSIEARGTEAFF
TGTGCCAGTAGTATCGAGGCGCGAGGAACTGAAGCTTTCTTT
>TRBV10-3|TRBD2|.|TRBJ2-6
CAISERGAGGSGANVLTF
TGTGCCATCAGTGAGAGGGGAGCGGGAGGATCTGGGGCCAACGTCCTGACTTTC
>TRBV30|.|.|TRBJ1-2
CAWSRAGDYGYTF
TGTGCCTGGAGTCGGGCAGGGGACTATGGCTACACCTTC
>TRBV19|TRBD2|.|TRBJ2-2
CASSTRTSGVAGELFF
TGTGCCAGTAGTACCAGGACTAGCGGGGTCGCCGGGGAGCTGTTTTTT
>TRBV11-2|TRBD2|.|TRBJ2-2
CASPPLAGGPNTGELFF
TGTGCCAGCCCTCCCCTAGCGGGAGGCCCTAACACCGGGGAGCTGTTTTTT
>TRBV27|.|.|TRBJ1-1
CASSLDGVREAFF
TGTGCCAGCAGTTTAGACGGGGTCCGTGAAGCTTTCTTT
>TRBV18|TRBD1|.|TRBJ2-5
CASSPGTGRGETQYF
TGTGCCAGCTCCCCTGGGACAGGGAGAGGAGAGACCCAGTACTTC
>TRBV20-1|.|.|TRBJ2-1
CSAMMFGEQFF
TGCAGTGCTATGATGTTCGGTGAGCAGTTCTTC
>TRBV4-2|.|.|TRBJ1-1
CASSQDGVNTEAFF
TGTGCCAGCAGCCAAGACGGGGTGAACACTGAAGCTTTCTTT
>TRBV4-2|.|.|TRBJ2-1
CASSHDLTSYNEQFF
TGTGCCAGCAGCCACGACTTGACCTCCTACAATGAGCAGTTCTTC
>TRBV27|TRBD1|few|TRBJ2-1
CASSLAGQGAHNEQFF
TGTGCCAGCAGTTTGGCGGGACAGGGGGCCCACAATGAGCAGTTCTTC
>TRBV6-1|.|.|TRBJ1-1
CASQLGGAVTEAFF
TGTGCCAGCCAATTGGGGGGGGCAGTCACTGAAGCTTTCTTT
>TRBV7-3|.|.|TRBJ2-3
CASSFPGATDTQYF
TGTGCCAGCAGCTTCCCAGGGGCAACAGATACGCAGTATTTT
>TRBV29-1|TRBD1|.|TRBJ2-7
CSVYSGQGATYEQYF
TGCAGCGTTTACTCCGGACAGGGGGCGACCTACGAGCAGTACTTC
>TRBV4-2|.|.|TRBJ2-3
CASSQGADTQYF
TGTGCCAGCAGCCAGGGAGCGGATACGCAGTATTTT
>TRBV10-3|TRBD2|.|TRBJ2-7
CAIRGTSGPNEQYF
TGTGCCATCAGGGGGACTAGCGGGCCCAACGAGCAGTACTTC
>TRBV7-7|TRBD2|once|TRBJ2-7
CASSPGWGAGGPGQYF
TGTGCCAGCAGCCCCGGGTGGGGAGCGGGAGGCCCTGGGCAGTACTTC
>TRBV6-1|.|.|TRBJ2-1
CASINGGTYNEQFF
TGTGCCAGCATCAACGGGGGTACCTACAATGAGCAGTTCTTC
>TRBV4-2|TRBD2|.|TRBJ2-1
CASSSGRAGGNEQFF
TGTGCCAGCAGCTCCGGGCGGGCGGGAGGCAATGAGCAGTTCTTC
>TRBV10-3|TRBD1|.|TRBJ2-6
CAISDARSSGGSQRANVLTF
TGTGCCATCAGTGACGCACGCTCCTCAGGGGGCAGCCAGAGGGCCAACGTCCTGACTTTC
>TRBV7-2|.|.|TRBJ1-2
CASSSGPDGYTF
TGTGCCAGCAGCTCCGGTCCCGATGGCTACACCTTC
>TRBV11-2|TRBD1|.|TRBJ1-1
CASSRDRVTEAFF
TGTGCCAGCAGCCGGGACAGGGTCACTGAAGCTTTCTTT
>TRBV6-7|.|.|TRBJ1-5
CASTFRERGCNQPQHF
TGTGCCAGCACCTTCAGGGAAAGGGGGTGCAATCAGCCCCAGCATTTT
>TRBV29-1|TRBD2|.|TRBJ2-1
CSVEGGSGSGGGEQFF
TGCAGCGTTGAAGGGGGGAGCGGGAGCGGGGGAGGTGAGCAGTTCTTC
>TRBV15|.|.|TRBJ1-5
CATSRGGTFSNQPQHF
TGTGCCACCAGCAGGGGAGGGACCTTTAGCAATCAGCCCCAGCATTTT